This TCR beta chain was sequenced during a study of shared T cell receptors in the human thymus. TCRdb's table, derived via immunoSEQ multiplex PCR, lists solely in-frame clones and lacks some. Here the sample spans some 700,000 clones, roughly 88% being singletons. V dropped 8 bases and J dropped 7; count of bases not matched to a gene: 18. CDR1 is LNHDA and CDR2 is SQIVND in the germline V gene (reference sequence). The CDR3 contains 16 residues. This clone has just a few counts. In addition, the sample was reused for a study of human thymus T cells. That report notes: The donor group consisted of healthy Finnish infants who were having corrective surgery for congenital heart defects. Use of V and J genes seemed skewed within the thymic and blood repertoires. Thymic repertoires overlap heavily among unrelated individuals, related research has reported.

Sample: thymocytes. The sequence was obtained from a girl in the first two years of life with a congenital heart defect. This chain joins TRBV19 and TRBJ1-2; TRBD1 aligns across 8 bases. The CDR3 nucleotides are TGTGCCAGTGGAGGCGGACAGGGCGATAAGTGGAGTGGCTACACCTTC. Its protein product is CASGGGQGDKWSGYTF.